This T cell receptor beta chain stems from a study of CD8 T cells in ankylosing spondylitis. This clonotype has more than one count but fewer than ten. Its antigen is not known. Study-wide points: Characteristic of ankylosing spondylitis blood, it appeared, was a TCR beta motif comprising roughly 8 highly homologous variants.

The germline gives CDR1 LNHDA, CDR2 SQIVND (reference sequence). V lost 5 bases and J lost 1, with 9 bases in between. The CDR3 extends over 14 amino acids. TCRdb recomputed calls from the 5' RACE reads with MiXCR, one row per CDR3 protein. This sample has about 500,000 distinct CDR3 sequences; about 12% occur once, and the top ten carry under 7.5%. This TCR derives from a male donor with ankylosing spondylitis. The genes are TRBV19 and TRBJ1-5; possibly TRBD1 for D (6 bases). Sequencing was carried out using blood, either unsorted or a sorted T cell fraction (not recorded which). Here the CDR3 reads CASSYRVSNQPQHF. CDR3 nucleotides: TGTGCCAGTAGTTACAGGGTCAGCAATCAGCCCCAGCATTTT.